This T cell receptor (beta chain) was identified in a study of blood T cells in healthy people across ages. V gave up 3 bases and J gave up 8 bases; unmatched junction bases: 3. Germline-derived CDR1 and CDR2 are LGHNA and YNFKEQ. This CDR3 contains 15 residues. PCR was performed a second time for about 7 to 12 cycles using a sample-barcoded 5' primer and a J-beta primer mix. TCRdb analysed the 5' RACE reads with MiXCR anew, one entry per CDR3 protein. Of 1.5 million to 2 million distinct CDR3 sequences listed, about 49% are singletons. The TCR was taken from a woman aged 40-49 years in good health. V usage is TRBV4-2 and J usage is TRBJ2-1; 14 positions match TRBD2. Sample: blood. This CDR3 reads CASSQRTSGGHEQFF. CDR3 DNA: TGTGCCAGCAGCCAGAGGACTAGCGGGGGGCATGAGCAGTTCTTC.